The sequence of this T cell receptor beta chain was determined in a study of cytomegalovirus exposure and HLA in healthy donors. Trimming removed 6 bases from V and 6 bases from J, with 20 bases in between. CDR3 length: 15 amino acids. CDR1 is SGHDN, CDR2 FVKESK, per germline. General observations from the study: Common viral pathogens (according to a later analysis) appeared linked to several of the most significant clusters. Among the sequence variants, a highly shared cluster was likely an artifact of sequencing. Of the V segments, some could not be distinguished, including TRBV6-2 and TRBV6-3, and were excluded. Cytomegalovirus association was listed for roughly 160 TCR beta chains.

For this clone: Its antigen is unidentified.

The study ran its PCR with 60 Vbeta and 13 Jbeta primers. The table came from immunoSEQ multiplex PCR; TCRdb's copy has only in-frame clones and leaves some out. The profile shows some 150,000 clones, roughly 82% of them singletons. Specimen: PBMCs. This clonotype was sampled from a man between 18 and 29 years old in good health and CMV-seropositive. V usage is TRBV14 and J usage is TRBJ2-5, with D perhaps TRBD1 (6 bases). DNA for the CDR3: TGTGCCAGCAGTCTTGGGGGCCAGGGCCGAAAGACCCAGTACTTC. Its translation is CASSLGGQGRKTQYF.